A selection of T cell receptor beta chains follows, all from one sample in a study of T cell repertoires in cytomegalovirus infection. No antigen has been assigned to these receptors. TCRdb independently ran MiXCR on the reads; one entry per CDR3 protein. The sample contains approximately 910,000 distinct CDR3 sequences, about a third of which appear only once. This specimen was cultured CD8+ T cells from PBMCs, taken from culture after CMV antigen stimulation. The source of these receptors is a human donor in good health (CMV status not recorded). Some clones in this sample may be carry-over from other donors' samples. CDR3s include the opening cysteine and the closing phenylalanine or tryptophan. D genes are given only for firm matches. Not all rows give a size; the values are once, few, many and, for expanded clones, a class.

V gene: TRBV20-1
clone size: few
D gene: .
J gene: TRBJ2-1
CDR3 DNA: TGCAGTGCCTGGACATCCTACAATGAGCAGTTCTTC
CDR3 protein: CSAWTSYNEQFF

V gene: TRBV6-6
clone size: .
D gene: .
J gene: TRBJ2-7
CDR3 DNA: TGTGCCAGCAGTTACTTCCTCACCGGACTCAAATCCTACGAGCAGTACTTC
CDR3 protein: CASSYFLTGLKSYEQYF

V gene: TRBV6-5
clone size: few
D gene: .
J gene: TRBJ2-7
CDR3 DNA: TGTGCCAGCAGTGGGGGGGACAGGTCCCCCTACGAGCAGTACTTC
CDR3 protein: CASSGGDRSPYEQYF

V gene: TRBV12-3/TRBV12-4
clone size: few
D gene: .
J gene: TRBJ2-6
CDR3 DNA: TGTGCCAACGCGGGAGGACAGGGTCCCTCTGGGGCCAACGTCCTGACTTTC
CDR3 protein: CANAGGQGPSGANVLTF

V gene: TRBV27
clone size: .
D gene: TRBD1
J gene: TRBJ1-2
CDR3 DNA: TGTGCCAGCAGTTCCGACAGGGGACGAGGCTACACCTTC
CDR3 protein: CASSSDRGRGYTF

V gene: TRBV15
clone size: .
D gene: TRBD1
J gene: TRBJ1-2
CDR3 DNA: TGTGCCACCAGCAGAGGGTACCGGGACAGGGGTAGTAGGAACTATGGCTACACCTTC
CDR3 protein: CATSRGYRDRGSRNYGYTF

V gene: TRBV4-1
clone size: .
D gene: TRBD2
J gene: TRBJ2-3
CDR3 DNA: TGCGCCAGCAGTCAAGAGGTCGCGGGGGGGGAGGCAGATACGCAGTATTTT
CDR3 protein: CASSQEVAGGEADTQYF

V gene: TRBV7-9
clone size: many
D gene: .
J gene: TRBJ1-4
CDR3 DNA: TGTGCCAGCAGCTTAGCTATGGGCCCCAATGAAAAACTGTTTTTT
CDR3 protein: CASSLAMGPNEKLFF

V gene: TRBV12-3/TRBV12-4
clone size: .
D gene: .
J gene: TRBJ1-4
CDR3 DNA: TGTGCCAGCAGTTTAACGGGGGGCCCTAATGAAAAACTGTTTTTT
CDR3 protein: CASSLTGGPNEKLFF

V gene: TRBV2
clone size: once
D gene: TRBD2
J gene: TRBJ2-2
CDR3 DNA: TGTGCCTACCGCCGCCTTGGACTAGCGGGGGAAACCGGGGAGCTGTTTTTT
CDR3 protein: CAYRRLGLAGETGELFF

V gene: TRBV4-1
clone size: .
D gene: .
J gene: TRBJ1-5
CDR3 DNA: TGCGCCAGCAGCCGTGAGGATAGCAATCAGCCCCAGCATTTT
CDR3 protein: CASSREDSNQPQHF

V gene: TRBV7-6
clone size: many
D gene: .
J gene: TRBJ2-7
CDR3 DNA: TGTGCCAGCAGCCTGTCCCCCATCGGTAACTACGAGCAGTACTTC
CDR3 protein: CASSLSPIGNYEQYF

V gene: TRBV6-2/TRBV6-3
clone size: few
D gene: .
J gene: TRBJ2-1
CDR3 DNA: TGTGCCAGCAGTACGATTAGACTGACCACCAACTACAATGAGCAGTTCTTC
CDR3 protein: CASSTIRLTTNYNEQFF

V gene: TRBV4-3
clone size: .
D gene: .
J gene: TRBJ2-5
CDR3 DNA: TGCGCCAGCAGCGAGGGGCGCGGGGTGGGGGAGACCCAGTACTTC
CDR3 protein: CASSEGRGVGETQYF

V gene: TRBV2
clone size: .
D gene: TRBD2
J gene: TRBJ2-1
CDR3 DNA: TGTGCCAGCTGGCGGGGGGCCAGGAATGAGCAGTTCTTC
CDR3 protein: CASWRGARNEQFF

V gene: TRBV6-2/TRBV6-3
clone size: few
D gene: .
J gene: TRBJ1-5
CDR3 DNA: TGTGCCAGCAGATCCAGGGGTATCAGTTCTCAGCCCCAGCATTTT
CDR3 protein: CASRSRGISSQPQHF

V gene: TRBV6-8
clone size: few
D gene: .
J gene: TRBJ2-7
CDR3 DNA: TGTGCCAGCAGTTACATGGGGAGATACGAGCAGTACTTC
CDR3 protein: CASSYMGRYEQYF

V gene: TRBV27
clone size: .
D gene: .
J gene: TRBJ1-5
CDR3 DNA: TGTGCCAGCAGTTTATTTCAGGCTCCCAATCAGCCCCAGCATTTT
CDR3 protein: CASSLFQAPNQPQHF

V gene: TRBV29-1
clone size: .
D gene: .
J gene: TRBJ2-6
CDR3 DNA: TGCAGCGTTGAAGTTCAACAGGGTTCGGGGGCCAACGTCCTGACTTTC
CDR3 protein: CSVEVQQGSGANVLTF

V gene: TRBV6-1
clone size: .
D gene: .
J gene: TRBJ1-3
CDR3 DNA: TGTGCCAGCAGTGAACCTTACAGCTACTCTGGAAACACCATATATTTT
CDR3 protein: CASSEPYSYSGNTIYF

V gene: TRBV27
clone size: .
D gene: .
J gene: TRBJ2-5
CDR3 DNA: TGTGCCAGCAGCCCCGGAGTAGGCACCGGGGACCAGTACTTC
CDR3 protein: CASSPGVGTGDQYF

V gene: TRBV12-3/TRBV12-4
clone size: many
D gene: .
J gene: TRBJ2-2
CDR3 DNA: TGTGCCAGCACCGACACCGGGGAGCTGTTTTTT
CDR3 protein: CASTDTGELFF

V gene: TRBV5-1
clone size: few
D gene: .
J gene: TRBJ1-3
CDR3 DNA: TGCGCCAGCAGCCAACCTGAGGGGCTCTCTGGAAACACCATATATTTT
CDR3 protein: CASSQPEGLSGNTIYF

V gene: TRBV12-3/TRBV12-4
clone size: .
D gene: .
J gene: TRBJ2-2
CDR3 DNA: TGTGCCAGCAGTTTACCGGGTCGTGTTTCCGGGGAGCTGTTTTTT
CDR3 protein: CASSLPGRVSGELFF

V gene: TRBV29-1
clone size: many
D gene: .
J gene: TRBJ1-1
CDR3 DNA: TGCAGCGTGTCCCGGGGGCAAGGGAACACTGAAGCTTTCTTT
CDR3 protein: CSVSRGQGNTEAFF

V gene: TRBV10-2
clone size: few
D gene: TRBD2
J gene: TRBJ2-3
CDR3 DNA: TGCGCCAGCAGTATCGGACTAGCGGTCACAGATACGCAGTATTTT
CDR3 protein: CASSIGLAVTDTQYF

V gene: TRBV12-3/TRBV12-4
clone size: .
D gene: .
J gene: TRBJ2-1
CDR3 DNA: TGTGCCAGCAGTTTCCCAGGGACGATGCAGTTCTTC
CDR3 protein: CASSFPGTMQFF

V gene: TRBV27
clone size: .
D gene: TRBD2
J gene: TRBJ2-5
CDR3 DNA: TGTGCCAGCAGTTTCGCGGGGGGTAGGGAGACCCAGTACTTC
CDR3 protein: CASSFAGGRETQYF

V gene: TRBV5-6
clone size: .
D gene: .
J gene: TRBJ1-5
CDR3 DNA: TGTGCCAGCAGCCTCTGGCATTGGGGCAATCAGCCCCAGCATTTT
CDR3 protein: CASSLWHWGNQPQHF

V gene: TRBV19
clone size: few
D gene: .
J gene: TRBJ2-2
CDR3 DNA: TGTGCCAGTAGTATCGGCGGAGGGTGGGGTGAGGAGCTGTTTTTT
CDR3 protein: CASSIGGGWGEELFF

V gene: TRBV7-9
clone size: few
D gene: .
J gene: TRBJ1-3
CDR3 DNA: TGTGCCAGCAGCCCCGTGACAGGAGGCTCTGGAAACACCATATATTTT
CDR3 protein: CASSPVTGGSGNTIYF

V gene: TRBV7-2
clone size: many
D gene: TRBD2
J gene: TRBJ2-7
CDR3 DNA: TGTGCCAGCAGCTGGACGGGAGGCTCCTACGAGCAGTACTTC
CDR3 protein: CASSWTGGSYEQYF

V gene: TRBV7-2
clone size: many
D gene: .
J gene: TRBJ1-6
CDR3 DNA: TGTGCCAGCAGCATGCGCCGCCCCTCCTATAATTCACCCCTCCACTTT
CDR3 protein: CASSMRRPSYNSPLHF

V gene: TRBV24-1
clone size: .
D gene: .
J gene: TRBJ2-1
CDR3 DNA: TGTGCCACCAGTGATTTGCGGGGGCCCGGCGCCTACAATGAGCAGTTCTTC
CDR3 protein: CATSDLRGPGAYNEQFF

V gene: TRBV10-3
clone size: few
D gene: .
J gene: TRBJ1-5
CDR3 DNA: TGTGCCATCAGTGAAGCGGGAAATCAGCCCCAGCATTTT
CDR3 protein: CAISEAGNQPQHF

V gene: TRBV7-6
clone size: many
D gene: .
J gene: TRBJ2-3
CDR3 DNA: TGTGCCAGCAGCCCCGGATCAGGGTTGGGGGCAGATACGCAGTATTTT
CDR3 protein: CASSPGSGLGADTQYF